Included here is one TCR beta chain sequence, with context. Its target antigen remains unknown. Per-base quality was not reported, and no clone a single base away is much larger than it. This specimen belongs to a study of blood T cell repertoires in COVID-19 (dated by TCRdb to the early 2020s). For the study in its entirety: The collaborator samples originated in the United States, Italy and Spain and spanned the acute and convalescent phases of COVID-19. Where available, HLA class I and class II types were taken from metadata supplied by the sample provider and were not determined by assay-based typing. Samples were obtained from the ongoing ImmuneRACE study (first 160 participants) and from over 1,000 subjects provided by 6 global collaborators. The sample metadata nearly always contained a de-identified subject ID, COVID-19 status, age in years and sex. The prospective study material was composed of cDNA or gDNA derived from T cells, B-cell-depleted T cells, or PBMCs. The dataset comprised deeply sampled blood TCRbeta repertoires from subjects exposed to, actively infected with, or recovered from COVID-19. The repertoires were released in a freely available public database meant as a resource for research on the immune response to SARS-CoV-2. Paper-wide results and their limitations: The amount of clinical and demographic metadata varied by source and participant and was provided uncurated.

Collaborating institutions collected whole blood in K2EDTA tubes following their own protocols. For TCRbeta analysis, collaborator samples were shipped as frozen whole blood, as isolated PBMCs, or as DNA extracted from either sample type. The immunoSEQ Assay, a bias-controlled multiplex PCR, was used to amplify TCRbeta CDR3 regions from genomic DNA. The paper's processing steps were these. Nucleated cell counts per sample were estimated from amplification of reference gene primers within the assay. To quantify the absolute abundance of each unique TCRbeta CDR3 rearrangement, sequence reads were collapsed and filtered. For each sample, productive Simpson clonality was calculated by taking the square root of Simpson's diversity index across productive rearrangements. In its TCRdb copy, this immuneACCESS table keeps in-frame sequences only and misses some clones. Where compared with another copy, unresolved V genes explain less than half of these, and the others have no known cause. V, J and clone size reflect that table, while D and trimming were determined from the DNA. The table for this sample lists 150,000 to 170,000 clones; roughly four fifths of them were counted only once. Of the sample, around 1.7% is held by the ten largest clones.

Its CDR3 holds 13 amino acids, cysteine through phenylalanine. The read is trimmed to its CDR3 DNA, 39 bases read in frame from base 1. The germline V gene sets CDR1 to SNHLY and CDR2 to FYNNEI. The junction shows trimming of 7 bases on V and 6 bases on J, and the gene matches do not reach 6 bases of it. Input material: peripheral blood. This TCR was sampled from a man aged 80 or over with acute or convalescent COVID-19. The receptor chain draws on TRBV2 and TRBJ1-5; a stretch of 7 junction bases matches TRBD1. The CDR3 reads CASKDRVGQPQHF. The base sequence is TGTGCCAGCAAAGACAGGGTAGGTCAGCCCCAGCATTTT. Supplemented by the reference TRBV2 and TRBJ1-5 proteins around the CDR3, the complete variable domain is EPEVTQTPSHQVTQMGQEVILRCVPISNHLYFYWYRQILGQKVEFLVSFYNNEISEKSEIFDDQFSVERPDGSNFTLKIRSTKLEDSAMYFCASKDRVGQPQHFGDGTRLSIL.